The rows below give T cell receptor beta chains drawn from one sample of a study of blood T cell repertoires in COVID-19. Assay used: immunoSEQ multiplex PCR; TCRdb lists only in-frame clones, some missing. The repertoire holds under 450,000 clones, with about 80% as singletons. Sample: peripheral blood. The receptors here all came from a human donor with acute or convalescent COVID-19. The donor label of this sample is uncertain. Each CDR3 is given with its conserved first and last residue. The order of the fields is V gene, clone size, J gene, D gene, CDR3 DNA, CDR3 protein. D genes are given only for firm matches. Not every row has a clone size; where given, it reads once, few, many or a size class.

V: TRBV2
size: .
J: TRBJ2-2
D: .
DNA: TGTGCCAGCAGTCCGAGGGTCACCGGGGAGCTGTTTTTT
CDR3: CASSPRVTGELFF

V: TRBV2
size: .
J: TRBJ1-6
D: .
DNA: TGTGCCAGCAGTGGTCTGGGGGGCTCCTATAATTCACCCCTCCACTTT
CDR3: CASSGLGGSYNSPLHF

V: TRBV28
size: .
J: TRBJ2-7
D: TRBD1
DNA: TGTGCCAGCAGTCTCACGACAGGGCTTCGGCAGTACTTC
CDR3: CASSLTTGLRQYF

V: TRBV5-1
size: .
J: TRBJ2-7
D: TRBD2
DNA: TGCGCCAGCAGCTTGGAGGGAGGGATTGTCGAGCAGTACTTC
CDR3: CASSLEGGIVEQYF

V: TRBV7-9
size: .
J: TRBJ2-7
D: TRBD2
DNA: TGTGCCAGCAGTCTCCCGACTAGCGGGGCCTTTTATGGATCGTACTTC
CDR3: CASSLPTSGAFYGSYF

V: TRBV6-5
size: .
J: TRBJ2-1
D: TRBD2
DNA: TGTGCCAGCACCTGGACTAGAGGCGGGTACAATGAGCAGTTCTTC
CDR3: CASTWTRGGYNEQFF

V: TRBV6-1
size: .
J: TRBJ2-2
D: .
DNA: TGTGCCAGCAGTGAACGAAGGGGCGGGGAGCTGTTTTTT
CDR3: CASSERRGGELFF

V: TRBV28
size: .
J: TRBJ1-5
D: TRBD1
DNA: TGTGCCAGCAGCTACAGGGGGCTGAGGGATCAGCCCCAGCATTTT
CDR3: CASSYRGLRDQPQHF

V: TRBV4-2
size: .
J: TRBJ2-1
D: TRBD2
DNA: TGTGCCAGCAGCAAAGCGGTTAATACGGGAGGATCATACAATGAGCAGTTCTTC
CDR3: CASSKAVNTGGSYNEQFF

V: TRBV19
size: .
J: TRBJ1-5
D: .
DNA: TGTGCCAGTAGTTTCCAGGGGAGCAATCAGCCCCAGCATTTT
CDR3: CASSFQGSNQPQHF

V: TRBV18
size: .
J: TRBJ2-7
D: .
DNA: TGTGCCAGCTCACCGCGGGGGCCCCCCAGCGAGCAGTACTTC
CDR3: CASSPRGPPSEQYF

V: TRBV2
size: once
J: TRBJ1-1
D: .
DNA: TGTGCGAGCCGCGTCCATTCAGGAGGGAACACTGAAGCTTTCTTT
CDR3: CASRVHSGGNTEAFF

V: TRBV3-1/TRBV3-2
size: once
J: TRBJ2-2
D: TRBD2
DNA: TGTGCCAGCAGCGTCCTAGCGGGGGGGATCGGGGAGCTGTTTTTT
CDR3: CASSVLAGGIGELFF

V: TRBV20-1
size: .
J: TRBJ2-3
D: TRBD2
DNA: TGCAGCCTAGCGGACACAGATACGCAGTATTTT
CDR3: CSLADTDTQYF

V: TRBV4-2
size: .
J: TRBJ2-2
D: TRBD2
DNA: TGTGCCAGCAGCCAAGCCCCTGCGGGGGGGGATGACACCGGGGAGCTGTTTTTT
CDR3: CASSQAPAGGDDTGELFF

V: TRBV5-1
size: few
J: TRBJ1-2
D: .
DNA: TGCGCCAGCAGCTTGGCGGGGTATGGCTACACCTTC
CDR3: CASSLAGYGYTF

V: TRBV29-1
size: .
J: TRBJ1-3
D: .
DNA: TGCAGCGTGAAGCTCGGTGGGGGCATCTCGAACACCATATATTTT
CDR3: CSVKLGGGISNTIYF

V: TRBV27
size: .
J: TRBJ1-1
D: .
DNA: TGTGCCAGCGGCCCAGGGGCTGAAGCTTTCTTT
CDR3: CASGPGAEAFF

V: TRBV14
size: .
J: TRBJ2-5
D: .
DNA: TGTGCCAGCAGCCAAGGAGTTATGTTCAGGGGAGAGACCCAGTACTTC
CDR3: CASSQGVMFRGETQYF

V: TRBV2
size: .
J: TRBJ2-6
D: .
DNA: TGTGCCAGCAGCAGGGAAGGGTCTGGGGCCAACGTCCTGACTTTC
CDR3: CASSREGSGANVLTF

V: TRBV7-8
size: .
J: TRBJ1-4
D: .
DNA: TGTGCCAGCAGCTTAGGAGGAGGGGATGAATTTAATGAAAAACTGTTTTTT
CDR3: CASSLGGGDEFNEKLFF

V: TRBV7-9
size: few
J: TRBJ2-2
D: TRBD1
DNA: TGTGCCAGCAGCCCGAGCTGGGACAGGGGGCACACCGGGGAGCTGTTTTTT
CDR3: CASSPSWDRGHTGELFF

V: TRBV28
size: .
J: TRBJ1-2
D: .
DNA: TGTGCCAGCACTAAGGGGGGGGCTAACTATGGCTACACCTTC
CDR3: CASTKGGANYGYTF

V: TRBV6-5
size: .
J: TRBJ1-5
D: .
DNA: TGTGCCAGCTCTGGCCTTGGTCGCAATCAGCCCCAGCATTTT
CDR3: CASSGLGRNQPQHF

V: TRBV7-9
size: .
J: TRBJ2-7
D: TRBD2
DNA: TGTGCCAGCAGTGGCTTCGCTAGCGGGGCCTACGAGCAGTACTTC
CDR3: CASSGFASGAYEQYF

V: TRBV9
size: many
J: TRBJ2-2
D: .
DNA: TGTGCCAGCAGCGCCACGACAGGAACGAACACCGGGGAGCTGTTTTTT
CDR3: CASSATTGTNTGELFF

V: TRBV18
size: .
J: TRBJ2-3
D: .
DNA: TGTGCCAGCTCAACGGGGACTCTTAGCACAGATACGCAGTATTTT
CDR3: CASSTGTLSTDTQYF

V: TRBV7-2
size: .
J: TRBJ2-2
D: .
DNA: TGTGCCAGTCGCCCAGGGGCCTCCGGGGAGCTGTTTTTT
CDR3: CASRPGASGELFF

V: TRBV4-1
size: .
J: TRBJ2-4
D: TRBD2
DNA: TGCGCCAGCAGCCAAGCGGGGGGGCTAGCCAAAAACATTCAGTACTTC
CDR3: CASSQAGGLAKNIQYF

V: TRBV20-1
size: few
J: TRBJ1-2
D: .
DNA: TGCAGTGCTAGCCCCTCGTATGGCTACACCTTC
CDR3: CSASPSYGYTF

V: TRBV14
size: .
J: TRBJ1-6
D: .
DNA: TGTGCCAGCAGCCTTCCCGGGAATAATTCACCCCTCCACTTT
CDR3: CASSLPGNNSPLHF

V: TRBV11-2
size: .
J: TRBJ2-5
D: TRBD2
DNA: TGTGCCAGCAGCCTAGGTTGGCTAGCGGGGGCGGGGACCCAGTACTTC
CDR3: CASSLGWLAGAGTQYF

V: TRBV5-4
size: .
J: TRBJ1-5
D: .
DNA: TGTGCCAGCAGCTTGGGCGGGGCCCAGCCCCAGCATTTT
CDR3: CASSLGGAQPQHF

V: TRBV7-9
size: few
J: TRBJ2-3
D: .
DNA: TGTGCCAGCAGTCCGACGGGGGGCCGCGGAGATACGCAGTATTTT
CDR3: CASSPTGGRGDTQYF

V: TRBV30
size: once
J: TRBJ1-5
D: .
DNA: TGTGCCTGGAGGACGCCGGGGGTAGGGTACCAGCCCCAGCATTTT
CDR3: CAWRTPGVGYQPQHF

V: TRBV5-6
size: .
J: TRBJ2-1
D: TRBD2
DNA: TGTGCCAGCAGCTTGTACAGCGGGGGTAACAATGAGCAGTTCTTC
CDR3: CASSLYSGGNNEQFF

V: TRBV10-1
size: .
J: TRBJ1-2
D: TRBD1
DNA: TGCGCCAGCAGTGAGTTTAGAGGGGGCATTTATGGCTACACCTTC
CDR3: CASSEFRGGIYGYTF

V: TRBV3-1/TRBV3-2
size: few
J: TRBJ1-1
D: TRBD1
DNA: TGTGCCAGCAGCCAAGAGGACTTGGCGGCCCGGCAGGGGGTAGCTTTCTTT
CDR3: CASSQEDLAARQGVAFF

V: TRBV4-1
size: .
J: TRBJ2-7
D: .
DNA: TGCGCCAGCAGCCAAGATCCCCAGTCCTACGAGCAGTACTTC
CDR3: CASSQDPQSYEQYF

V: TRBV27
size: .
J: TRBJ2-7
D: TRBD2
DNA: TGTGCCAGCAGCCCGCACCCCCGCGGGGGGGGAAAATACGAGCAGTACTTC
CDR3: CASSPHPRGGGKYEQYF

V: TRBV7-9
size: .
J: TRBJ2-3
D: .
DNA: TGTGCCAGCAGCCTTAAGAGGGGCACAGATACGCAGTATTTT
CDR3: CASSLKRGTDTQYF

V: TRBV7-9
size: few
J: TRBJ2-2
D: .
DNA: TGTGCCAGCAGCTTTGTGTCTACCGGCACCGGGGAGCTGTTTTTT
CDR3: CASSFVSTGTGELFF

V: TRBV10-1
size: once
J: TRBJ2-3
D: TRBD2
DNA: TGCGCCAGCAGTGAGTCTCGGGGTAGCGGGAGCACAGATACGCAGTATTTT
CDR3: CASSESRGSGSTDTQYF

V: TRBV6-5
size: .
J: TRBJ2-3
D: .
DNA: TGTGCCAGCAGTTCGACCACGGGGGATACGCAGTATTTT
CDR3: CASSSTTGDTQYF

V: TRBV7-9
size: .
J: TRBJ2-3
D: TRBD1
DNA: TGTGCCAGCAGCTTAGAGGGGGCAGGGGAACGAGATACGCAGTATTTT
CDR3: CASSLEGAGERDTQYF

V: TRBV2
size: .
J: TRBJ2-5
D: .
DNA: TGTGCCAGCAGCCTCAAGAGGGGCCAGGGGGAGACCCAGTACTTC
CDR3: CASSLKRGQGETQYF

V: TRBV2
size: once
J: TRBJ1-5
D: .
DNA: TGTGCCAGCAGTGAGGTGCTGGGGCCATATAGCAATCAGCCCCAGCATTTT
CDR3: CASSEVLGPYSNQPQHF

V: TRBV3-1/TRBV3-2
size: .
J: TRBJ2-4
D: TRBD2
DNA: TGTGCCAGCAGCCAAGATGGAGCGGGAGGGGGTCAGTACTTC
CDR3: CASSQDGAGGGQYF

V: TRBV2
size: once
J: TRBJ2-5
D: .
DNA: TGTGCCAGCAGTAGGGACTTGGGTAAACAAGAGACCCAGTACTTC
CDR3: CASSRDLGKQETQYF

V: TRBV27
size: .
J: TRBJ2-7
D: .
DNA: TGTGCCAGCAGTTTGGCCGGGACTGGATTGGTCTGGCAGTACTTC
CDR3: CASSLAGTGLVWQYF

V: TRBV18
size: .
J: TRBJ1-3
D: .
DNA: TGTGCCAGCTCACCACTCTTCTCTGGAAACACCATATATTTT
CDR3: CASSPLFSGNTIYF

V: TRBV2
size: few
J: TRBJ1-5
D: .
DNA: TGTGCCAGAAAACAGGTTCCCCCGGCCCAGCATTTT
CDR3: CARKQVPPAQHF

V: TRBV19
size: .
J: TRBJ1-2
D: .
DNA: TGTGCCAGTCGGTGGCAGGGTGGCAACTATGGCTACACCTTC
CDR3: CASRWQGGNYGYTF

V: TRBV7-7
size: .
J: TRBJ2-5
D: TRBD2
DNA: TGTGCCAGCAGCTTAGCGTCGGGGGGACTGCCCCAGTACTTC
CDR3: CASSLASGGLPQYF

V: TRBV29-1
size: .
J: TRBJ2-6
D: .
DNA: TGCAGCGTTGGTAAAGGGGCTGGGGCCAACGTCCTGACTTTC
CDR3: CSVGKGAGANVLTF

V: TRBV28
size: .
J: TRBJ1-4
D: TRBD1
DNA: TGTGCCAGCAGTTCCGCGGGACAGGGGGTGGGTGAAAAACTGTTTTTT
CDR3: CASSSAGQGVGEKLFF

V: TRBV5-1
size: .
J: TRBJ1-3
D: .
DNA: TGCGCCAGCAGCAGCGGGGGAGCTGGAAACACCATATATTTT
CDR3: CASSSGGAGNTIYF

V: TRBV19
size: .
J: TRBJ1-4
D: .
DNA: TGTGCCAGTAGTGTCCTTGGTCGGGGGAGCCTTGGGAAACTGTTTTTT
CDR3: CASSVLGRGSLGKLFF

V: TRBV2
size: .
J: TRBJ2-3
D: TRBD1
DNA: TGTGCCAGCAGGGGACAGCTTGCTAGCACAGATACGCAGTATTTT
CDR3: CASRGQLASTDTQYF